Listed below are T cell receptor beta chains from one sample, sequenced in a study of T cell repertoires in cytomegalovirus infection. TCRdb processed the reads anew with MiXCR; each CDR3 protein has one entry. The table shows hundreds of thousands of distinct CDR3 sequences, with approximately 40% occurring only once. Sequenced sample: PBMCs. The receptor source for this set is a human donor in good health (CMV status not recorded). Some clones in this sample may be carry-over from other donors' samples. The CDR3 runs from the conserved cysteine through the conserved F or W.

v_call	j_call	cdr3_aa
TRBV7-2	TRBJ1-5	CASSLGNYNQPQHF
TRBV7-4	TRBJ2-2	CASSRLAGALNTGELFF
TRBV7-8	TRBJ1-4	CASSLYRREKLFF
TRBV5-1	TRBJ2-7	CASSFYATSSYEQYF
TRBV5-4	TRBJ2-1	CASSVSGGAYNEQFF
TRBV27	TRBJ2-5	CASSLGDRVRETQYF
TRBV7-9	TRBJ2-7	CASSFRSSDRGHYEQYF
TRBV6-5	TRBJ2-3	CASSYKAPGFPPTDTQYF
TRBV12-3/TRBV12-4	TRBJ2-1	CASTAGPGNEQFF
TRBV4-2	TRBJ2-5	CASSQGRPEQETQYF
TRBV28	TRBJ2-7	CASRFGQPRGAYEQYF
TRBV12-3/TRBV12-4	TRBJ1-2	CASSRPGRELYGYTF
TRBV7-2	TRBJ1-1	CASSHSRAEAFF
TRBV7-6	TRBJ1-3	CASSLGGPGNTIYF
TRBV20-1	TRBJ1-2	CSARRDNYGYTF
TRBV7-9	TRBJ2-5	CASSSYMGGETQYF
TRBV28	TRBJ1-2	CASSIETFFYEGFTF
TRBV27	TRBJ2-7	CASSARTGYEQYF
TRBV27	TRBJ2-1	CASSLVRGVGYNEQFF
TRBV15	TRBJ1-2	CATSRVKWGSSWDNYGYTF
TRBV12-3/TRBV12-4	TRBJ2-2	CASSFTAGLGTGELFF
TRBV6-1	TRBJ2-7	CASSELAGGPEEQYF
TRBV24-1	TRBJ2-3	CATSDRLAGSTDTQYF
TRBV27	TRBJ2-7	CASRHKDRGLYEQYF
TRBV4-1	TRBJ1-1	CASSQDAGYTEAFF
TRBV12-3/TRBV12-4	TRBJ1-4	CASSAGQSWEKLFF
TRBV29-1	TRBJ1-1	CSVAHNENTEAFF
TRBV6-1	TRBJ2-7	CASRGTSGRQGYEQYF
TRBV6-5	TRBJ2-1	CASSYDYRLQFF
TRBV28	TRBJ1-5	CASSFEGQRNQPQHF
TRBV19	TRBJ1-1	CASSITAFGTEAFF
TRBV19	TRBJ2-3	CASTRGTGGDTQYF
TRBV7-9	TRBJ1-4	CASSYRTGVREKLFF
TRBV12-3/TRBV12-4	TRBJ2-5	CASSFGGTGAKETQYF
TRBV12-3/TRBV12-4	TRBJ1-1	CARSFSGSYESFF
TRBV7-9	TRBJ1-4	CASKDPGVGEKLFF
TRBV7-2	TRBJ1-5	CASKLGGGRYQPQHF
TRBV2	TRBJ2-2	CAKRKNTGELFF
TRBV12-3/TRBV12-4	TRBJ2-5	CATEDSRETQYF
TRBV19	TRBJ1-2	CASSIWTGGVSTNYGYTF
TRBV5-1	TRBJ2-3	CASSLGANRGDTQYF
TRBV6-1	TRBJ1-5	CASSESSTRQSNQPQHF
TRBV7-6	TRBJ2-2	CASSLLGTDLPLSNTGELFF
TRBV12-3/TRBV12-4	TRBJ2-7	CASSGGGQAESYEQYF
TRBV7-2	TRBJ1-1	CASRYKRDYTEAFF
TRBV28	TRBJ2-7	CASSLAGFSSAGEQYF
TRBV2	TRBJ1-1	CASSLGQQYGTEAFF
TRBV27	TRBJ2-7	CASSFWTGDEQYF
TRBV20-1	TRBJ2-7	CSATRLVEAYEQYF
TRBV27	TRBJ1-2	CASSSPGTLNSYTF
TRBV28	TRBJ1-5	CASKEGWNNQPQHF
TRBV28	TRBJ1-2	CASSSVGRANYGYTF
TRBV7-9	TRBJ2-5	CASSPLASETQYF
TRBV19	TRBJ2-2	CASSTWLPGSDGELFF
TRBV3-1	TRBJ2-5	CASSQVGGGHQYF
TRBV9	TRBJ2-3	CASSAIPSTDTQYF
TRBV28	TRBJ1-6	CASSLSTGAGSPLHF